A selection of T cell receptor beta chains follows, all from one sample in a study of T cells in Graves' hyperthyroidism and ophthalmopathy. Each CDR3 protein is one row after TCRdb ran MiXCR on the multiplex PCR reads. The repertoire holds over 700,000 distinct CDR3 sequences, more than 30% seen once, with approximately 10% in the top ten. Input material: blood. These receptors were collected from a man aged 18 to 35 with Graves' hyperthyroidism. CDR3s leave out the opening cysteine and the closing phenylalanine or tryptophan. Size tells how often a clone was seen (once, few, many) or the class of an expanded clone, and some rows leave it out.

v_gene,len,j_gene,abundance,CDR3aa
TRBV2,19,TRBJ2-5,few,ASSEALGRTSTSGSPETQY
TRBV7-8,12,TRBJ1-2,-,ASSYEGRGGGYT
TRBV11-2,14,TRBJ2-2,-,AGSLGRGQGAGELF
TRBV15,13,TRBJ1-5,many,ATSREGGGNQPQH
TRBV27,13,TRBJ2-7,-,ASSFERQTGYEQY
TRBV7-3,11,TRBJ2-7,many,ASSLTGEDEQY
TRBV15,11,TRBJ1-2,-,ATSRDRGSGNT
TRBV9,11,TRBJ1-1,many,ASSSADTREAF
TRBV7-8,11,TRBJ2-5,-,ASGQGRYQPQY
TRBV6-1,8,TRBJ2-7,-,AGRGNEQY
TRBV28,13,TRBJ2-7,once,ASSLASGRLAEQY
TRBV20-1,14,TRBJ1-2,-,SARSPRPGRGNGYT
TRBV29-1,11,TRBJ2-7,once,SLGGTAAYEQY
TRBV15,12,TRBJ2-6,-,ATSGEQGSNVLT
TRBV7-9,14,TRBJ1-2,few,ASSSLRGGPPGGYT
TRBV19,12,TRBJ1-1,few,ASSVGALNTEAF
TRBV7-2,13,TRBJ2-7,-,ASSLVAVSSYEQY
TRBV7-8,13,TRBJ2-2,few,ASSLSGRATGELF
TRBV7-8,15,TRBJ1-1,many,ASTSSRLLEVNTEAF
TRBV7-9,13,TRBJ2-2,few,ASSALTGLAGELF
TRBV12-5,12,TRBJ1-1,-,ASGLVLGYTEAF
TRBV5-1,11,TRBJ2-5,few,ASSFAGDGEQY
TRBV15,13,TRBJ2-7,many,ATSRDPRDRHEQY
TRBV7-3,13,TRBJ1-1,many,ASSLQDGTNTEAF
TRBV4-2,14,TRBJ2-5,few,ASSPARGTTQETQY
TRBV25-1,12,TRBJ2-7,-,ARVRDRLSYEQY
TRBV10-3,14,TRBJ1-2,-,ASSERTVTQGYGYT
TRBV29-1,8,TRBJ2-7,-,SGTAHEQY
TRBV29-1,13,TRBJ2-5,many,SAGGGTAGEETQY
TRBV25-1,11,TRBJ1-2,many,TSSKSGSYGYT
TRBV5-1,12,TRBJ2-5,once,ASSLDRLRETQY
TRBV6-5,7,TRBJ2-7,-,ASDLEQY
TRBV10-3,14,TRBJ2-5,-,ASSPTGVAREETQY
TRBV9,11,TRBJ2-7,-,ASSAGSGGVPY
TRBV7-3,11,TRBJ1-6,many,ASSLDGGSPLH
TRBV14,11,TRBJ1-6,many,ASSQVRTSPLH
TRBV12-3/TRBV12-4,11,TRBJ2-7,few,ASSLSLLGEQY
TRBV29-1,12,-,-,SVEGWKVNNEQF
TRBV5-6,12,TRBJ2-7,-,ASCLGYTSYEQY
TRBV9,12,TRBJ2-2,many,ASSVSGSTGELF